These T cell receptor beta chains were read from a single sample in a study of blood T cell repertoires in COVID-19. The repertoire was sequenced with immunoSEQ multiplex PCR; TCRdb's copy has only in-frame clones and lacks some. The sample holds 150,000 to 200,000 clones, 88% seen once. The sample consisted of peripheral blood. These TCRs come from a man aged 55 to 70 with acute or convalescent COVID-19. Both conserved end residues are part of each CDR3. The D gene is left open where the match is weak. Some rows have no size entry. The others give once, few or many, or a class for an expanded clone.

abundance	d_gene	j_gene	v_gene	CDR3nt	CDR3aa
.	TRBD2	TRBJ2-2	TRBV3-1/TRBV3-2	TGTGCCACCAGACCGGGACTAGCGGGTGCCGGGGAGCTGTTTTTT	CATRPGLAGAGELFF
.	TRBD1	TRBJ1-5	TRBV7-9	TGTGCCAGCAGGTACCGGGACAGGGAGTTTCATTTT	CASRYRDREFHF
.	.	TRBJ1-1	TRBV6-5	TGTGCCAGCAGTTCCAGGACAGCTGAAGCTTTCTTT	CASSSRTAEAFF
.	TRBD1	TRBJ1-2	TRBV24-1	TGTGCCACCAGTGTTCCCGGGGACAGGGAAGGAGGCTACACCTTC	CATSVPGDREGGYTF
.	.	TRBJ2-7	TRBV7-6	TGTGCCAGCAGCTTCGGGGTAGGCGAGCAGTACTTC	CASSFGVGEQYF
few	.	TRBJ2-5	TRBV11-2	TGTGCCAGCAGCTTTGGACTCTGGGAAGAGACCCAGTACTTC	CASSFGLWEETQYF
.	.	TRBJ1-5	TRBV19	TGTGCCAGTAGTATCCGCGGTGACGGCAATCAGCCCCAGCATTTT	CASSIRGDGNQPQHF
.	.	TRBJ2-3	TRBV7-3	TGTGCCAGCAAATTGCGGGGTAGCACAGATACGCAGTATTTT	CASKLRGSTDTQYF
.	TRBD2	TRBJ2-3	TRBV9	TGTGCCAGCAGTCTTGGACTAGCGGGGGGTCAAGATACGCAGTATTTT	CASSLGLAGGQDTQYF
.	TRBD1	TRBJ1-2	TRBV19	TGTGCCAGTAGTCACGGGACAGGGGGGTACTATGGCTACACCTTC	CASSHGTGGYYGYTF
.	TRBD2	TRBJ2-1	TRBV27	TGTGCCAGCAGTAAAGCTAGCGGGGGGGCCGAAGAGCAGTTCTTC	CASSKASGGAEEQFF
.	TRBD1	TRBJ2-2	TRBV14	TGTGCCAGCAGCTCCCGACAGGGTAACCCCTCTTCCGGGGAGCTGTTTTTT	CASSSRQGNPSSGELFF
.	.	TRBJ1-1	TRBV29-1	TGCAGTGTAAACACTGAAGCTTTCTTT	CSVNTEAFF
.	.	TRBJ2-2	TRBV11-3	TGTGCCAGCAGCTTAGGGTCGGGGACACTCACCGGGGAGCTGTTTTTT	CASSLGSGTLTGELFF
.	.	TRBJ1-2	TRBV19	TGTGCCAGTAGTATATCGGGGGACTCAGTCTATGGCTACACCTTC	CASSISGDSVYGYTF
.	.	TRBJ2-7	TRBV19	TGTGCCAGTAGTTCTTGGACTGTTCCCTACGAGCAGTACTTC	CASSSWTVPYEQYF
.	TRBD1	TRBJ1-2	TRBV3-1/TRBV3-2	TGTGCCAGCAGCCAACTACGGACAGGGGGCGGCTATGGCTACACCTTC	CASSQLRTGGGYGYTF
.	TRBD2	TRBJ2-1	TRBV5-6	TGTGCCAGCAGCTCTCTAGCGGAGCACTACAATGAGCAGTTCTTC	CASSSLAEHYNEQFF
.	TRBD1	TRBJ2-5	TRBV27	TGTGCCAGCAGTAGGGCAGGGGGCGTTGGGGAGACCCAGTACTTC	CASSRAGGVGETQYF
once	TRBD1	TRBJ2-7	TRBV2	TGTGCCAGCAGTGTAACAGGGGACGAGCAGTACTTC	CASSVTGDEQYF
.	.	TRBJ1-4	TRBV6-5	TGTGCCAGCAGTTACCAGGGATCAACTAATGAAAAACTGTTTTTT	CASSYQGSTNEKLFF
.	TRBD2	TRBJ2-6	TRBV10-3	TGTGCCATCAGCCCTAGCGGGACCGTCTCTGGGGCCAACGTCCTGACTTTC	CAISPSGTVSGANVLTF
.	TRBD1	TRBJ2-3	TRBV6-1	TGTGCCAGCAGTGAATCGGTTTTGGGGACAGGGGTCCCAGATACGCAGTATTTT	CASSESVLGTGVPDTQYF
.	.	TRBJ2-7	TRBV30	TGTGCCTGGGGACGGGACTTTACCTACGAGCAGTACTTC	CAWGRDFTYEQYF
.	TRBD2	TRBJ2-1	TRBV7-3	TGTGCCAGCAGCCGGCTAGCGGGAGGGCCTGGTGAGCAGTTCTTC	CASSRLAGGPGEQFF
.	.	TRBJ1-4	TRBV5-4	TGTGCCAGCAGCTACACAGGGCGGGATGAAAAACTGTTTTTT	CASSYTGRDEKLFF
.	TRBD1	TRBJ1-5	TRBV18	TGTGCCAGCTCTCAGGACAGGGGGGTCAATCAGCCCCAGCATTTT	CASSQDRGVNQPQHF
.	.	TRBJ2-7	TRBV30	TGTGCCTGGACCCGAGGATACTCCTACGAGCAGTACTTC	CAWTRGYSYEQYF
.	.	TRBJ1-2	TRBV10-3	TGTGCCATCAGTGAGTCTATGTCCCGAGACTATGGCTACACCTTC	CAISESMSRDYGYTF
.	TRBD2	TRBJ2-7	TRBV10-2	TGCGCCAGCACCTCTAGCGGGAGGACCTACGAGCAGTACTTC	CASTSSGRTYEQYF
.	.	TRBJ2-1	TRBV3-1/TRBV3-2	TGTGCCAGCCGCCAGAGCTCCTACAATGAGCAGTTCTTC	CASRQSSYNEQFF
.	.	TRBJ1-1	TRBV6-4	TGTGCCAGCAGTGAATGGGAGGGGAACACTGAAGCTTTCTTT	CASSEWEGNTEAFF
once	.	TRBJ1-2	TRBV19	TGTGCCAGCCGCCTGGACCAGGGAATCTATGGCTACACCTTC	CASRLDQGIYGYTF
.	TRBD1	TRBJ1-1	TRBV5-1	TGCGCCAGCAGCTCCGGGACAGGGGGCATTTTACTCGCTGAAGCTTTCTTT	CASSSGTGGILLAEAFF
.	.	TRBJ2-5	TRBV7-8	TGTGCCAGCAGCCCAGAGGAGCTAGCAGAGACCCAGTACTTC	CASSPEELAETQYF
.	.	TRBJ1-1	TRBV18	TGTGCCAGCTCCCTCGCGGGGAACATGAACACTGAAGCTTTCTTT	CASSLAGNMNTEAFF
once	TRBD1	TRBJ1-3	TRBV5-1	TGCGCCAGCAGCTTGGCCGGGACAGGGAGCTCTGGAAACACCATATATTTT	CASSLAGTGSSGNTIYF
.	.	TRBJ1-4	TRBV12-3/TRBV12-4	TGTGCCAGCAGTCGGGGGTCTGCTGAAAAACTGTTTTTT	CASSRGSAEKLFF
.	.	TRBJ2-3	TRBV4-1	TGCGCCAGCAGCCAGGAGCCTGGGGCGCTCAGCACAGATACGCAGTATTTT	CASSQEPGALSTDTQYF
.	.	TRBJ1-4	TRBV24-1	TGTGCCACCAGCGAGGGAATAACTAATGAAAAACTGTTTTTT	CATSEGITNEKLFF
.	.	TRBJ1-1	TRBV7-3	TGTGCCAGCAGCCCGACAGTTCAGTCAGGTGAAGCTTTCTTT	CASSPTVQSGEAFF
.	TRBD1	TRBJ1-5	TRBV29-1	TGCAGCGTTGGGACAGGCCATCAGCCCCAGCATTTT	CSVGTGHQPQHF
few	.	TRBJ2-7	TRBV4-1	TGCGCCAGCAGCCAAGTACCCGGTTACGAGCAGTACTTC	CASSQVPGYEQYF
.	.	TRBJ2-2	TRBV5-1	TGCGCCAGCAGCCCCTTCGGAGCGGCAAACACCGGGGAGCTGTTTTTT	CASSPFGAANTGELFF
.	TRBD1	TRBJ1-6	TRBV30	TGTGCCTGGAGTTGGGGACAGGAAAATTCACCCCTCCACTTT	CAWSWGQENSPLHF
.	.	TRBJ1-2	TRBV11-2	TGTGCCAGCAGCTCCCGCACAGGGAAGGACTATGGCTACACCTTC	CASSSRTGKDYGYTF